Given below is one T cell receptor beta chain in context. Its specificity is not known. Buffy coats from healthy blood donors served as controls. The entry originates in a study of STAT5B mutations in CD4+ large granular lymphocyte leukemia. After removal of 5 bases from V and 3 bases from J, the junction contained 0 bases not matched to a gene. The CDR3 sequence is 12 residues long. Germline CDR1 reads MDHEN; CDR2 reads SYDVKM. Under the authors' procedure: A productive frequency of 2.59 x 10-5 was the lowest detectable. Data came from immunoSEQ multiplex PCR; TCRdb stores just in-frame clones and leaves some out. That table furnishes V, J and clone size, whereas the DNA furnished D and trimming. The sample contains approximately 36,000 clones, approximately 72% of which appear only once. Regarding the study as a whole: 25% of private leukemic clonotypes occurred rarely in other patients' non-leukemic repertoires.

Sample: CD4+ T cells from blood buffy coats. This sequence was found in a human donor in good health. V is TRBV28 and J is TRBJ1-2; 7 nucleotides align to TRBD1. The CDR3 here is CASSGQDYGYTF. CDR3 coding DNA: TGTGCCAGCAGTGGACAGGACTATGGCTACACCTTC.